This T cell receptor (beta chain) was profiled in a study of response to subunit inactivated influenza vaccine. A single record per CDR3 protein comes from TCRdb applying MiXCR to the RT-PCR reads. The sample shows 450,000 to 500,000 distinct CDR3 sequences, about 10% of them seen only once. This CDR3 has 15 amino acids. The clonotype comes from a middle-aged man who received an inactivated influenza vaccine. The chain carries TRBV21-1 and TRBJ2-5; the table's D gene call, TRBD2, was not cross checked with the DNA. TRBV21-1 is described as a pseudogene. The sample consisted of PBMCs from blood, taken about 40 days after vaccination. In nucleotides, the CDR3 is TGTGCCAGCAGCACCCGGGCTAGCGGGAGCGAGACCCAGTACTTC. Protein: CASSTRASGSETQYF.